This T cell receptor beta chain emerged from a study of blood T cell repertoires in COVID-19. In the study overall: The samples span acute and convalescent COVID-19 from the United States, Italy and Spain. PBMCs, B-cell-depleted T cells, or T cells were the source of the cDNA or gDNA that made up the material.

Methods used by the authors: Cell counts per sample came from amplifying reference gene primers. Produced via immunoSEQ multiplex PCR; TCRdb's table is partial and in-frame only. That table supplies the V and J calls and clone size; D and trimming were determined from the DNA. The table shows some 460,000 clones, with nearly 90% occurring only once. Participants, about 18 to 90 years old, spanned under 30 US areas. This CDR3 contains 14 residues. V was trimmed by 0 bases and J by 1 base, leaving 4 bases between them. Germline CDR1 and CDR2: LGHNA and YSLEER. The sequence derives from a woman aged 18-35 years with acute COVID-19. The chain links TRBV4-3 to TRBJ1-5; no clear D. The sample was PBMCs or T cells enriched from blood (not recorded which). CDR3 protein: CASSQDVSNQPQHF. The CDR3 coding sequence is TGCGCCAGCAGCCAAGACGTGAGCAATCAGCCCCAGCATTTT.